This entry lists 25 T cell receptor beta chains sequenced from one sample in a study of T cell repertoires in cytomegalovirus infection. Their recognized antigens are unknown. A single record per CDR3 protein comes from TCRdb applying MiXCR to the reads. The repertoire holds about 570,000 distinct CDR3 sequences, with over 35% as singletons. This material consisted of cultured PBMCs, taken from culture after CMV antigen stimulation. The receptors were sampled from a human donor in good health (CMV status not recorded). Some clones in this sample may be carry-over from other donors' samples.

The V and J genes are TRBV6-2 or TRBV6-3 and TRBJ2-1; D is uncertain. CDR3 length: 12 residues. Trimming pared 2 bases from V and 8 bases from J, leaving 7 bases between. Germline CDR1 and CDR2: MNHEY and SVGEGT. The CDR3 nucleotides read TGTGCCAGCAGTTACATCACTGATGAGCAGTTCTTC. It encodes CASSYITDEQFF.

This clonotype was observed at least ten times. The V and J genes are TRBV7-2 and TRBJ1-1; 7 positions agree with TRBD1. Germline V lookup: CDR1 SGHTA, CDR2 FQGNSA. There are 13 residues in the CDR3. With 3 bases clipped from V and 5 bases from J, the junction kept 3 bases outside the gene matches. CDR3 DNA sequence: TGTGCCAGCAGCTTTCAGGGGGGTACTGAAGCTTTCTTT. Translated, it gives CASSFQGGTEAFF.

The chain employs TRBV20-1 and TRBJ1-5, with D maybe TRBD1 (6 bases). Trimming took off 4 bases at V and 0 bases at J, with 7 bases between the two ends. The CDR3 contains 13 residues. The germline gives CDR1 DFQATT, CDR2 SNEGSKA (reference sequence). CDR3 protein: CSATGDSNQPQHF. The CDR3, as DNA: TGCAGTGCTACAGGGGATAGCAATCAGCCCCAGCATTTT.

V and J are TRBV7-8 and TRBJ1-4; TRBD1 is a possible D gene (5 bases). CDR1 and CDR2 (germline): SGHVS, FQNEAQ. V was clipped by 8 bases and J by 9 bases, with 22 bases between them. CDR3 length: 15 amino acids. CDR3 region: CASGTPGTAFQKLFF. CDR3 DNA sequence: TGTGCCAGCGGAACCCCAGGGACCGCTTTCCAAAAACTGTTTTTT.

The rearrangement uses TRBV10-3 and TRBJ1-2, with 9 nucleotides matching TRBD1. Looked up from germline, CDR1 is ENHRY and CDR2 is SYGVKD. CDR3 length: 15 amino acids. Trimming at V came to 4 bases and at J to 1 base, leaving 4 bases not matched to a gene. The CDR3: CAISAGTGLNYGYTF. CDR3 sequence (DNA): TGTGCCATCAGTGCAGGGACAGGGCTTAACTATGGCTACACCTTC.

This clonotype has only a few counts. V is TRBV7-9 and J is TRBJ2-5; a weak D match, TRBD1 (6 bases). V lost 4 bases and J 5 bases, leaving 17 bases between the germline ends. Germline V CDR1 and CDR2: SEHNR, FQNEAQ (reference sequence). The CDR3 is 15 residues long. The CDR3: CASSSLGGRDETQYF. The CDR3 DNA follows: TGTGCCAGCAGCTCCCTTGGGGGCAGGGATGAGACCCAGTACTTC.

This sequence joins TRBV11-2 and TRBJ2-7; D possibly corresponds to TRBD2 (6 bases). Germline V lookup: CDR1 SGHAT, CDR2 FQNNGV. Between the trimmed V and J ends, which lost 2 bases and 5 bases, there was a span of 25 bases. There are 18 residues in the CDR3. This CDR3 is CASSLRLWGVGVVHEQYF. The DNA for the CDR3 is TGTGCCAGCAGCTTACGGCTGTGGGGGGTAGGTGTTGTCCACGAGCAGTACTTC.

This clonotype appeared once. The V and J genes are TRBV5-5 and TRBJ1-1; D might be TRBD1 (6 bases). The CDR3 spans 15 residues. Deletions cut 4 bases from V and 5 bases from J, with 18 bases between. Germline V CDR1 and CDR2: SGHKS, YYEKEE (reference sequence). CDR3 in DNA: TGTGCCAGCAGCCCGGGGTGGGGGCAAGGGACTGAAGCTTTCTTT. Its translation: CASSPGWGQGTEAFF.

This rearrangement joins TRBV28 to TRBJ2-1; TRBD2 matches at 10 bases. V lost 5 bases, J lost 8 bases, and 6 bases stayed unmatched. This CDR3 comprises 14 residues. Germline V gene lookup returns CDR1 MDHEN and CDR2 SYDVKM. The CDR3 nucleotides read TGTGCCAGCAGTATGACTAGCGGGTTCGATGAGCAGTTCTTC. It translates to CASSMTSGFDEQFF.

The CDR3 spells CASRLGLQSSHLYNEQFF. DNA of the CDR3: TGTGCCAGCAGGCTAGGGTTACAATCTTCCCACCTATACAATGAGCAGTTCTTC. The chain links TRBV7-9 to TRBJ2-1; D remains unclear. Trimming pared 6 bases from V and 4 bases from J, leaving 25 bases between. The germline CDR1 and CDR2 sequences are SEHNR and FQNEAQ (reference sequence). The CDR3 has 18 amino acids.

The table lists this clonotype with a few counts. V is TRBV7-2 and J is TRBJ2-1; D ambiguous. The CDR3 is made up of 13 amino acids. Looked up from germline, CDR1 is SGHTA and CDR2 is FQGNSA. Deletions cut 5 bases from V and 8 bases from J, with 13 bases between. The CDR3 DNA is TGTGCCAGCAGCGACCCCCCTTTCGATGAGCAGTTCTTC. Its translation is CASSDPPFDEQFF. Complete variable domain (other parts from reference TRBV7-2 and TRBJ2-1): GAGVSQSPSNKVTEKGKDVELRCDPISGHTALYWYRQSLGQGLEFLIYFQGNSAPDKSGLPSDRFSAERTGGSVSTLTIQRTQQEDSAVYLCASSDPPFDEQFFGPGTRLTVL.

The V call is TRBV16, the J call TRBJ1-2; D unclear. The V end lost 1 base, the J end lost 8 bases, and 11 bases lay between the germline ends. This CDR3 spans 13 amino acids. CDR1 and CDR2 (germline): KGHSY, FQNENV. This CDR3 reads CASSQWRDEGYTF. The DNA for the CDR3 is TGTGCCAGCAGCCAATGGCGGGATGAGGGCTACACCTTC.

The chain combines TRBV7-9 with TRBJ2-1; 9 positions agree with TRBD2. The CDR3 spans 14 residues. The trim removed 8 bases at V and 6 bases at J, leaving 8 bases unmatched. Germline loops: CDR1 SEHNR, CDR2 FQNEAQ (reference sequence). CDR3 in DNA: TGTGCCAGCTCCCTAGCGGGATCTTCCAATGAGCAGTTCTTC. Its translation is CASSLAGSSNEQFF.

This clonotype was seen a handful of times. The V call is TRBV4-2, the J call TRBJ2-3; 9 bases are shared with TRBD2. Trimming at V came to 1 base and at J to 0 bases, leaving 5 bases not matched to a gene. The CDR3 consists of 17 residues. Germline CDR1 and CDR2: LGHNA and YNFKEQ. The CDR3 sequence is CASSQASLAGSTDTQYF. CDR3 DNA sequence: TGTGCCAGCAGCCAAGCATCCCTAGCGGGAAGCACAGATACGCAGTATTTT.

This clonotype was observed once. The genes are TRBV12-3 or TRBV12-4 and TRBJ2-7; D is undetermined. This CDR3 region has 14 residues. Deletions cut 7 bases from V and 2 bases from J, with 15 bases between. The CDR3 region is CASMGAWRPYEQYF. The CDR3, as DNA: TGTGCCAGCATGGGTGCTTGGCGGCCCTACGAGCAGTACTTC.

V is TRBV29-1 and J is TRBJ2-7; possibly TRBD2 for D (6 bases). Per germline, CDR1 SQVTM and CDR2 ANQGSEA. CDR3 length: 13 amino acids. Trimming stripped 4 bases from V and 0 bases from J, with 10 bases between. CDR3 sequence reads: CSVVTGSSYEQYF. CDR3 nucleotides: TGCAGCGTTGTGACCGGGAGCTCCTACGAGCAGTACTTC.

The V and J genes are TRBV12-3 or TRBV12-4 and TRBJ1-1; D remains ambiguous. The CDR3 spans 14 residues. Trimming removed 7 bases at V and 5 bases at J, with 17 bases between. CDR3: CASTQTSLITEAFF. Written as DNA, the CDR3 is TGTGCCAGCACCCAGACCTCGTTAATTACTGAAGCTTTCTTT.

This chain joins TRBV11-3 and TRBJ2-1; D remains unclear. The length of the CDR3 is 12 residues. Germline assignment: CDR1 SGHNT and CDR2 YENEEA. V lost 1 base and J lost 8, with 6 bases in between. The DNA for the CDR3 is TGTGCCAGCAGCTTAGGTCCATATGAGCAGTTCTTC. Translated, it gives CASSLGPYEQFF.

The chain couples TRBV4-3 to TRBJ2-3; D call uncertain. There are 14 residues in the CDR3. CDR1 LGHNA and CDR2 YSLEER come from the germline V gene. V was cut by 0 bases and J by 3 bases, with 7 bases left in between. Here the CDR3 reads CASSQDLKTDTQYF. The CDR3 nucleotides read TGCGCCAGCAGCCAAGACCTGAAGACAGATACGCAGTATTTT.

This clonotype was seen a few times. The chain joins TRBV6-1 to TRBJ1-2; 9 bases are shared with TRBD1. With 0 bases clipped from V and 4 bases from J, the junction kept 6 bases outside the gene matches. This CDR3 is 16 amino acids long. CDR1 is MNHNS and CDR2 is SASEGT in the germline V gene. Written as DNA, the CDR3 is TGTGCCAGCAGTGAAGCCGGTACAGGGGGCCTCTATGGCTACACCTTC. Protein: CASSEAGTGGLYGYTF.

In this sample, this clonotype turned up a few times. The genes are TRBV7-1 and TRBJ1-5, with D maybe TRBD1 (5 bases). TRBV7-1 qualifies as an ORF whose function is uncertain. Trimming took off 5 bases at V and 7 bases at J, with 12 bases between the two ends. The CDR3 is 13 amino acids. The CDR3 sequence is CASSPGAAQPQHF. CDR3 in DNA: TGTGCCAGCAGCCCCGGGGCAGCCCAGCCCCAGCATTTT.

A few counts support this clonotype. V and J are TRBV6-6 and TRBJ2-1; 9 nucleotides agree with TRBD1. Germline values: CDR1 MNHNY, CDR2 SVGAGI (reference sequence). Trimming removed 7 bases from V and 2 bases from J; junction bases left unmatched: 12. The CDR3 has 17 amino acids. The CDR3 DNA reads TGTGCCAGCACCGCCGGGACAGGGTTTGCGGCCTACAATGAGCAGTTCTTC. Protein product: CASTAGTGFAAYNEQFF.

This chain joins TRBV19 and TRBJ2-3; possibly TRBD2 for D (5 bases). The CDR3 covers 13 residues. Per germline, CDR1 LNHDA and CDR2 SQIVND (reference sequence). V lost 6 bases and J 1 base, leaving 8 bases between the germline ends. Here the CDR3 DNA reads TGTGCCAGTAGGGAAGCGGGCACAGATACGCAGTATTTT. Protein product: CASREAGTDTQYF.

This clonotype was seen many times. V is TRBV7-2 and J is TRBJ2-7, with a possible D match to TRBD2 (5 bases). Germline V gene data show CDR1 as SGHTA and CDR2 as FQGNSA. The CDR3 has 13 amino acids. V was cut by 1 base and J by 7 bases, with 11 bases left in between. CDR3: CASSLVGSGEQYF. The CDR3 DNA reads TGTGCCAGCAGCTTAGTCGGGTCGGGGGAGCAGTACTTC.

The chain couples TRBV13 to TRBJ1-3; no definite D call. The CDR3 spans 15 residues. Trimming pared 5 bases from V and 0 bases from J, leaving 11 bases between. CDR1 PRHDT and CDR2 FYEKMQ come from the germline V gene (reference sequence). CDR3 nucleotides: TGTGCCAGCAGCCCAGGACTCTACTCTGGAAACACCATATATTTT. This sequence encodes CASSPGLYSGNTIYF.